This TCR beta chain stems from a study of blood T cell repertoires in COVID-19. Study at large: Acute and convalescent COVID-19 samples came from the United States, Italy and Spain.

Germline V CDR1 and CDR2: MDHEN, SYDVKM. Trimming stripped 2 bases from V and 2 bases from J, with 9 bases between. The length of the CDR3 is 14 residues. The protocol was immunoSEQ multiplex PCR, while the TCRdb copy is restricted to in-frame clones and leaves out a portion. The sample includes about 300,000 clones, about 87% of them seen just once. This clonotype was obtained from a woman younger than 45 who had recovered from COVID-19. The chain joins TRBV28 to TRBJ1-2; the D is unclear. Input material: peripheral blood. CDR3 in DNA: TGTGCCAGCAGTTTAGTTACGGTAAACTATGGCTACACCTTC. Amino acids: CASSLVTVNYGYTF.